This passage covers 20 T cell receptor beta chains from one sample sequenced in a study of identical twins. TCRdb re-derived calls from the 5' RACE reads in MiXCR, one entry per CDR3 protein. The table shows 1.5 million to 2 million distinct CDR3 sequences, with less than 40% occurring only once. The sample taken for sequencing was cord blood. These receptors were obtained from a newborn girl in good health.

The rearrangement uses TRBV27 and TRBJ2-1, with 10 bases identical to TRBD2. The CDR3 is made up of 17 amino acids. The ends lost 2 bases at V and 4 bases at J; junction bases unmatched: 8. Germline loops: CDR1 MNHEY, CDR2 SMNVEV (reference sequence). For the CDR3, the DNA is TGTGCCAGCAGTTTACGGGTTTCTAGCGGGGGTTACAATGAGCAGTTCTTC. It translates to CASSLRVSSGGYNEQFF.

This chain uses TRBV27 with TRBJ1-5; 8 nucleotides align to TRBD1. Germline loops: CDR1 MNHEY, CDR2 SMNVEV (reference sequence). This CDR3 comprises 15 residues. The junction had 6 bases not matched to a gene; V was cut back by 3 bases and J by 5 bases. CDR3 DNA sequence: TGTGCCAGCAGTTTCTATTCCAGGGGGCATCAGCCCCAGCATTTT. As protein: CASSFYSRGHQPQHF.

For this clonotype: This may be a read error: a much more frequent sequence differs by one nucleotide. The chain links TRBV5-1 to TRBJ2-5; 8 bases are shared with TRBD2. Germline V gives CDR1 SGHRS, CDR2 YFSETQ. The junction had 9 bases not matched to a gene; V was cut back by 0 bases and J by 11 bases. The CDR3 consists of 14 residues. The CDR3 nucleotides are TGCGCCAGCAGCTTGGACGGGAGGGACAATGAGCAGTACTTC. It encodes CASSLDGRDNEQYF.

CDR3 in amino acids: CASSLGSRENGYTF. Written as DNA, the CDR3 is TGCGCCAGCAGCTTGGGTAGCAGGGAGAATGGCTACACCTTC. This chain uses TRBV5-1 with TRBJ1-2; D possibly corresponds to TRBD1 (5 bases). Germline CDR1 reads SGHRS; CDR2 reads YFSETQ. The germline V and J ends were trimmed by 0 bases and 6 bases, with 12 bases remaining between them. CDR3 length: 14 residues.

The DNA for the CDR3 is TGTGCCAGCAGTTATTCCCCGTTAGCGGGAGGAGAGACCCAGTACTTC. It yields the protein CASSYSPLAGGETQYF. The chain joins TRBV6-6 to TRBJ2-5; 10 bases align to TRBD2. With V trimmed by 3 bases and J by 4 bases, 8 bases remained unmatched. CDR1 MNHNY and CDR2 SVGAGI come from the germline V gene (reference sequence). This CDR3 has 16 amino acids.

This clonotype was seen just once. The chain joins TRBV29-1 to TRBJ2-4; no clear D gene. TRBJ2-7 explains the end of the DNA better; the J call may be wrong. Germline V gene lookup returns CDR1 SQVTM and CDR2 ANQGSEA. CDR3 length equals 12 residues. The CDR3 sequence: CSVSPTEYEQYF. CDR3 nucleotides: TGCAGCGTTAGCCCGACCGAGTACGAGCAGTACTTC.

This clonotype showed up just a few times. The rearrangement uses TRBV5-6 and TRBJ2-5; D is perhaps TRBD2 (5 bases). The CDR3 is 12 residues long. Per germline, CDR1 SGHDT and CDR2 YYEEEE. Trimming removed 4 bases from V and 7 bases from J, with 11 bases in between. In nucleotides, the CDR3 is TGTGCCAGCAGCCACCCACTAGGGACCCAGTACTTC. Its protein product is CASSHPLGTQYF.

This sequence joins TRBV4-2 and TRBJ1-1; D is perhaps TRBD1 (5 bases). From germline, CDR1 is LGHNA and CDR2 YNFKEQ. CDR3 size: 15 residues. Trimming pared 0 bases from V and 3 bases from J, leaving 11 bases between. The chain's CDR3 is CASSQDWGSYTEAFF. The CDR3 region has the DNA TGTGCCAGCAGCCAAGATTGGGGCAGCTACACTGAAGCTTTCTTT.

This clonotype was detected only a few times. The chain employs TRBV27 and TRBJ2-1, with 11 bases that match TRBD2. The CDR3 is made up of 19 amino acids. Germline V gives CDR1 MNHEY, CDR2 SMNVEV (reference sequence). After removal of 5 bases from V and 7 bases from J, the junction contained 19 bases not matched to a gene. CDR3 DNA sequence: TGTGCCAGCAGTCCCTATGGCCCGCTACTAGCGGGAGATAGTAATGAGCAGTTCTTC. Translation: CASSPYGPLLAGDSNEQFF.

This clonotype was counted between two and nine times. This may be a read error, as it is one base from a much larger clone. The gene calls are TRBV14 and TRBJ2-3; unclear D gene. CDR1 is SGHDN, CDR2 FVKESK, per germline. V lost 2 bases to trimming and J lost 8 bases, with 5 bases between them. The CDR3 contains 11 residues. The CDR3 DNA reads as TGTGCCAGCAGCCAACAGGTTACGCAGTATTTT. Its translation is CASSQQVTQYF.

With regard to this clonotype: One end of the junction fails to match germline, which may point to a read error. CDR3 loop: CASSLRPGLAVFQETQYF. The CDR3 nucleotides read TGTGCTAGCAGCTTAAGGCCAGGGCTAGCGGTCTTCCAAGAGACCCAGTACTTC. This chain connects TRBV7-7 to TRBJ2-5; TRBD2 matches at 7 bases. CDR1 and CDR2 from the germline V gene are SSHAT and FNYEAQ (reference sequence). The CDR3 has 18 residues.

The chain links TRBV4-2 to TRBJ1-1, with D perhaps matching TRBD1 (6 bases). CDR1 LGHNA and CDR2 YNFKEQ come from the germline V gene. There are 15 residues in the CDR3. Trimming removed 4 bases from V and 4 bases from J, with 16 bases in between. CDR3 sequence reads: CASSREGIGGTEAFF. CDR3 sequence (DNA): TGTGCCAGCAGCCGAGAAGGCATAGGGGGCACTGAAGCTTTCTTT.

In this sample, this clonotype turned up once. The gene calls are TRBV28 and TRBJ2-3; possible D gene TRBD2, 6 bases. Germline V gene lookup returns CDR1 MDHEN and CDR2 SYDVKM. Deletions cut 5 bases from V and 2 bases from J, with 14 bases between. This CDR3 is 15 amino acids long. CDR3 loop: CASSRRDSYTDTQYF. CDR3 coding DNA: TGTGCCAGCAGTCGCCGGGACTCCTACACAGATACGCAGTATTTT.

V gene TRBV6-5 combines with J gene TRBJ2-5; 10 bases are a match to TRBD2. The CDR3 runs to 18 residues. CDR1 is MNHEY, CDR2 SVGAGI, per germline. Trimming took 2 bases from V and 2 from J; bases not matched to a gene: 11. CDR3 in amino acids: CASSYPHKAGGLQETQYF. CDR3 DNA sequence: TGTGCCAGCAGTTACCCCCACAAAGCGGGGGGGCTACAAGAGACCCAGTACTTC.

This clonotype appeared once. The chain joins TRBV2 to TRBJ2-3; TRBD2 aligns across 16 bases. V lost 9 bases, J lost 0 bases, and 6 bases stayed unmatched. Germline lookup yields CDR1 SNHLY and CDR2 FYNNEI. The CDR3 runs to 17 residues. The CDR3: CARLGLAGGASTDTQYF. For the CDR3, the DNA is TGTGCCAGACTGGGACTAGCGGGAGGGGCTAGCACAGATACGCAGTATTTT.

The CDR3 loop reads CASSKGTSGRGEQETQYF. CDR3 in DNA: TGTGCCAGCAGCAAAGGGACTAGCGGGAGGGGAGAACAAGAGACCCAGTACTTC. The chain joins TRBV21-1 to TRBJ2-5; TRBD2 is the table's D call, not checked against the DNA. TRBV21-1 is assigned pseudogene status. The CDR3 extends over 18 amino acids.

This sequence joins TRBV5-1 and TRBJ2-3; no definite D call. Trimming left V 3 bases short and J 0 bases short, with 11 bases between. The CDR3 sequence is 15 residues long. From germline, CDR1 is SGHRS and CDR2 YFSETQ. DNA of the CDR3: TGCGCCAGCAGCTACCAGACCGATAGCACAGATACGCAGTATTTT. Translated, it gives CASSYQTDSTDTQYF.

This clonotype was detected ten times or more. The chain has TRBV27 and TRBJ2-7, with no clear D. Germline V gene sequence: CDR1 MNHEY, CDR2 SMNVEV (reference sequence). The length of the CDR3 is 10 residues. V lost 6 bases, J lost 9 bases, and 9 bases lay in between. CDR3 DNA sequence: TGTGCCAGCAGCCCTACGATGCAGTACTTC. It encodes CASSPTMQYF.

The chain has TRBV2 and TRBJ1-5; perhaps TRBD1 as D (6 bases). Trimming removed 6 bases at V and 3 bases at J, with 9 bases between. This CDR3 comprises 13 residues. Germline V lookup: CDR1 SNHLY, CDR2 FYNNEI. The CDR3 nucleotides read TGTGCCAGCAGAGGGGGATTCAATCAGCCCCAGCATTTT. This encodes CASRGGFNQPQHF.

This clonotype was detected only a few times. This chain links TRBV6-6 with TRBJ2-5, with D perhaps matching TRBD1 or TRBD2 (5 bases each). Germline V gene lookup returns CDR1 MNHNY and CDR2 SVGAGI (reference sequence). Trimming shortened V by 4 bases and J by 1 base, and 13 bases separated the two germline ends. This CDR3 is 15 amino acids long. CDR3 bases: TGTGCCAGCAGTTCCTTCAGTGGGGGCCAAGAGACCCAGTACTTC. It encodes CASSSFSGGQETQYF.